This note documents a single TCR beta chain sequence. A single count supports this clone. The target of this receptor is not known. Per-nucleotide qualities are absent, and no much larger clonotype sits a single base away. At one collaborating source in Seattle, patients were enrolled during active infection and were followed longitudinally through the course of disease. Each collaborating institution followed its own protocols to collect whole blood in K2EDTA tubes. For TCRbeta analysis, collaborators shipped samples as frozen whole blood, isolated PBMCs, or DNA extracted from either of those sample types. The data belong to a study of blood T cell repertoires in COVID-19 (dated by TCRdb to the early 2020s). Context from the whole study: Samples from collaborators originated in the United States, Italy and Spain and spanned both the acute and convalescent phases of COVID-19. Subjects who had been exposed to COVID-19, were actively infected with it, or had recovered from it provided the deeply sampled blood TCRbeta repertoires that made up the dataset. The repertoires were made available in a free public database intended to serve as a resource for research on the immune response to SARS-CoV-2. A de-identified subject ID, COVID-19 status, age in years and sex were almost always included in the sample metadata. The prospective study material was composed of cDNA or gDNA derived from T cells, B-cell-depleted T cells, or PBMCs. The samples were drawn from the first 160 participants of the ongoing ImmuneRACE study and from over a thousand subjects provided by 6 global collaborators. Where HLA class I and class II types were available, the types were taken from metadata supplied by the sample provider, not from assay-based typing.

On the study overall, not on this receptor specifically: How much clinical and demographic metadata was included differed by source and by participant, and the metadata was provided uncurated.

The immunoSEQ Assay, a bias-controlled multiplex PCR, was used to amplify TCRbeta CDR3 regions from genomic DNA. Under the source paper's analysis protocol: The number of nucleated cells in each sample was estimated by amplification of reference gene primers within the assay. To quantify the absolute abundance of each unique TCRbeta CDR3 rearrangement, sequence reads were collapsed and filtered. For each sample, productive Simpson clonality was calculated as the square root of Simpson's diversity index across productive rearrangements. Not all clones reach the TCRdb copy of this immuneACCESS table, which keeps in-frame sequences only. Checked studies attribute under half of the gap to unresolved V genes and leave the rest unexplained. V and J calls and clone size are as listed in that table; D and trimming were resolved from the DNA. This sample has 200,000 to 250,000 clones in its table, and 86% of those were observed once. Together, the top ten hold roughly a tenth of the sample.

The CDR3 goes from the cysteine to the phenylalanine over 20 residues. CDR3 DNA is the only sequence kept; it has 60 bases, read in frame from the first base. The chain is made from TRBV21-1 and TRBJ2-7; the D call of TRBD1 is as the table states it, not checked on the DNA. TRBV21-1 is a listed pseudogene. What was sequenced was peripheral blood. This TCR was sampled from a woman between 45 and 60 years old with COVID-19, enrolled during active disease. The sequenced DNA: TGTGCCAGCAGCAAAGAGCCGGACAGCCCCCACCTGTCCCACCACTACGAGCAGTACTTC. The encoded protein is CASSKEPDSPHLSHHYEQYF.